This passage covers 18 T cell receptor beta chains from one sample sequenced in a study of T cell changes during pregnancy in multiple sclerosis (dated by TCRdb to about 2019). The receptor library was made with the immunoSEQ multiplex PCR assay. The clones in this table, taken by TCRdb from immuneACCESS, are in-frame only. Not every clone is retained; where verified, under half of the shortfall comes from an unresolved V gene, and the cause of the rest is unknown. The sample contains 65,000 to 85,000 clones, roughly 88% of them found a single time. The ten largest clonotypes hold 8% to 10% of the sample. This specimen was peripheral blood, taken after pregnancy. These receptors originate from a female donor in good health, enrolled as a control in a pregnancy study.

This clone was seen ten or more times. The chain combines TRBV27 with TRBJ2-7; D is possibly TRBD1 (5 bases). Trimming pared 2 bases from V and 6 bases from J, leaving 17 bases between. The CDR3 is 15 residues long. The V gene's germline CDR1 is MNHEY and CDR2 SMNVEV (reference sequence). The chain's CDR3 is CASSLGSGKYGEQYF. Here the CDR3 DNA reads TGTGCCAGCAGTTTAGGGTCAGGGAAATATGGCGAGCAGTACTTC.

J is TRBJ1-4 and V is TRBV2; TRBD1 agrees at 8 bases. CDR3 length: 13 amino acids. Germline V gene data show CDR1 as SNHLY and CDR2 as FYNNEI. V dropped 5 bases and J dropped 7; count of bases not matched to a gene: 3. The CDR3 DNA is TGTGCCAGCAGTCAGGGGGCTAGTGAAAAACTGTTTTTT. Translated: CASSQGASEKLFF.

The chain has TRBV19 and TRBJ1-4; D unclear. The CDR3 is 15 amino acids. V shed 7 bases and J shed 0 bases, with 12 bases lying between them. The germline V gene has CDR1 LNHDA and CDR2 SQIVND (reference sequence). This CDR3 is CASIRQDATNEKLFF. CDR3 DNA sequence: TGTGCCAGTATTCGGCAGGATGCAACTAATGAAAAACTGTTTTTT.

The chain couples TRBV6-1 to TRBJ2-6, with D possibly being TRBD1 (6 bases). V was trimmed by 3 bases and J by 0 bases, leaving 12 bases between them. In germline, CDR1 is MNHNS, CDR2 SASEGT. CDR3 length: 17 amino acids. CDR3 in amino acids: CASSDRGIPSGANVLTF. CDR3 nucleotide sequence: TGTGCCAGCAGTGACAGGGGCATCCCCTCTGGGGCCAACGTCCTGACTTTC.

V and J are TRBV5-4 and TRBJ1-2; 9 bases are a match to TRBD1. V was pared by 5 bases and J by 8 bases, with 4 bases of the junction left unmatched. This CDR3 is 12 amino acids long. Germline loops: CDR1 SGHNT, CDR2 YYREEE (reference sequence). The CDR3 DNA sequence: TGTGCCAGCAGTCGGACAGGGGACGGCTACACCTTC. This gives the protein CASSRTGDGYTF.

This chain connects TRBV30 to TRBJ1-2; TRBD1 matches 9 bases. The V segment lost 0 bases and the J segment 6 bases; nucleotides outside the gene matches: 2. CDR1 and CDR2 from the germline V gene are GTSNPN and SVGIG (reference sequence). The CDR3 contains 13 residues. The CDR3 here is CAWSVRTGDGYTF. The CDR3 region has the DNA TGTGCCTGGAGTGTACGGACAGGGGATGGCTACACCTTC.

This chain links TRBV10-3 with TRBJ1-1; TRBD1 matches 7 bases. CDR3 size: 16 residues. V shed 2 bases, J shed 5 bases, and the junction held 11 bases outside the gene matches. Germline V gives CDR1 ENHRY, CDR2 SYGVKD. The CDR3 protein is CAISETLEGAGTEAFF. CDR3 DNA sequence: TGTGCCATCAGTGAGACGCTAGAGGGGGCCGGTACTGAAGCTTTCTTT.

The chain couples TRBV23-1 to TRBJ2-7, with D uncertain. TRBV23-1 is known as an ORF, though its function is uncertain. The CDR3 spans 16 residues. The V end was cut by 0 bases, the J end by 7 bases, with 19 bases between. The CDR3 is CASSQSHGGWNCEQYF. The CDR3 bases are TGCGCCAGCAGTCAATCTCATGGCGGCTGGAATTGTGAGCAGTACTTC.

The chain recombines TRBV10-2 with TRBJ1-1; D might be TRBD1 (5 bases). CDR3 length: 14 amino acids. Germline values: CDR1 WSHSY, CDR2 SAAADI. Deletions cut 7 bases from V and 1 base from J, with 13 bases between. The CDR3 here is CASKVTGGNTEAFF. CDR3 sequence (DNA): TGCGCCAGCAAAGTAACAGGTGGGAACACTGAAGCTTTCTTT.

J is TRBJ1-4 and V is TRBV11-3; D ambiguous. V was cut by 1 base and J by 8 bases, with 8 bases left in between. The CDR3 is 13 amino acids. Germline lookup yields CDR1 SGHNT and CDR2 YENEEA. The CDR3 sequence: CASSLGPEEKLFF. The CDR3 DNA is TGTGCCAGCAGCTTAGGTCCCGAGGAAAAACTGTTTTTT.

V and J are TRBV9 and TRBJ1-3, with D hard to call. The germline V gene has CDR1 SGDLS and CDR2 YYNGEE. Trimming removed 4 bases from V and 0 bases from J, with 11 bases in between. The CDR3 totals 15 residues. This chain's CDR3 is CASSPHRISGNTIYF. The CDR3 region has the DNA TGTGCCAGCAGCCCACACAGAATCTCTGGAAACACCATATATTTT.

The rearrangement joins TRBV30 to TRBJ1-2, with 9 bases lining up with TRBD1. The V and J ends lost 5 bases and 1 base, in that order; junction bases with no gene match: 5. The CDR3 covers 14 residues. The germline CDR1 and CDR2 sequences are GTSNPN and SVGIG (reference sequence). The CDR3 coding sequence is TGTGCCTGGGCCGGGACAGGGTTTAACTATGGCTACACCTTC. As protein: CAWAGTGFNYGYTF.

V is TRBV4-2 and J is TRBJ1-2; the D gene is possibly TRBD1 (6 bases). From germline, CDR1 is LGHNA and CDR2 YNFKEQ. The CDR3 covers 14 residues. Trimming pared 0 bases from V and 7 bases from J, leaving 12 bases between. The CDR3 protein is CASSQDRAGAGYTF. CDR3 nucleotides: TGTGCCAGCAGCCAAGATCGAGCAGGGGCTGGCTACACCTTC.

This clone was recorded once. The junction and the germline gene differ at one end; a read error may be behind it. The genes are TRBV20-1 and TRBJ2-4; 7 nucleotides line up with TRBD1. CDR1 is DFQATT, CDR2 SNEGSKA, per germline (reference sequence). The CDR3 is 10 residues long. The CDR3 DNA reads TGCAGTGCCGCTAGGGGGCCAGCTGACTTC. This sequence encodes CSAARGPADF.

V is TRBV6-5 and J is TRBJ1-2; TRBD1 matches 8 bases. This CDR3 has 15 residues. Germline trimming cut 6 bases from V and 8 bases from J; bases unmatched to any gene: 14. The V gene's germline CDR1 is MNHEY and CDR2 SVGAGI. CDR3 sequence: CASSLYPGQGGGYTF. The CDR3 DNA is TGTGCCAGCAGCCTTTATCCTGGACAGGGCGGGGGCTACACCTTC.

The rearrangement uses TRBV25-1 and TRBJ1-1; 9 bases map to TRBD1. The CDR3 is 14 residues long. V shed 4 bases, J shed 1 base, and the junction held 1 base outside the gene matches. Germline V gene data show CDR1 as MGHDK and CDR2 as SYGVNS. This CDR3 is CASSGQGENTEAFF. The CDR3 DNA is TGTGCCAGCAGTGGACAGGGGGAGAACACTGAAGCTTTCTTT.

Turning to this clone: The final CDR3 position lacks the conserved phenylalanine or tryptophan, pointing to a likely read error. This chain uses TRBV5-1 with TRBJ1-2, with a weak D call TRBD1 (5 bases). The CDR3 has 19 amino acids. V lost 0 bases, J lost 4 bases, and 25 bases lay in between. Germline assignment: CDR1 SGHRS and CDR2 YFSETQ. Here the CDR3 DNA reads TGCGCCAGCAGCTTGGGATTGCAGGGCAATCCCCAGGCTACCTATGGCTACACCGTC. Its translation: CASSLGLQGNPQATYGYTV.

The chain employs TRBV6-5 and TRBJ1-5, with a tentative D call TRBD1 (5 bases). Germline V gives CDR1 MNHEY, CDR2 SVGAGI. The V end lost 6 bases, the J end lost 8 bases, and 20 bases lay between the germline ends. The CDR3 is 15 residues long. The CDR3 spells CASRLRGGVFEPQHF. CDR3 nucleotides: TGTGCCAGCAGGTTAAGGGGAGGGGTTTTTGAGCCCCAGCATTTT.